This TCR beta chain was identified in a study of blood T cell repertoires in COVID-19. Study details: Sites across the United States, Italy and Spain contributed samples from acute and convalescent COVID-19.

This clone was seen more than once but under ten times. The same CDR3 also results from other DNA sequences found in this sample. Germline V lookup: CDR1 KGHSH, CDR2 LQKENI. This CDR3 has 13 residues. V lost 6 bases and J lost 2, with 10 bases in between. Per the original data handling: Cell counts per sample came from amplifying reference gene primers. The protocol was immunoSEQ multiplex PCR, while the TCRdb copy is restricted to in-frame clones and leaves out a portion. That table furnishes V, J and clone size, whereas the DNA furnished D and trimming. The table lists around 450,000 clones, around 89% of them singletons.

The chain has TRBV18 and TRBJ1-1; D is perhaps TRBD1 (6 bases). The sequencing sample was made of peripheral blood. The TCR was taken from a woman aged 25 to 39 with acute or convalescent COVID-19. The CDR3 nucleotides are TGTGCCAGCTCTCTGGACAGAAACACTGAAGCTTTCTTT. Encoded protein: CASSLDRNTEAFF.